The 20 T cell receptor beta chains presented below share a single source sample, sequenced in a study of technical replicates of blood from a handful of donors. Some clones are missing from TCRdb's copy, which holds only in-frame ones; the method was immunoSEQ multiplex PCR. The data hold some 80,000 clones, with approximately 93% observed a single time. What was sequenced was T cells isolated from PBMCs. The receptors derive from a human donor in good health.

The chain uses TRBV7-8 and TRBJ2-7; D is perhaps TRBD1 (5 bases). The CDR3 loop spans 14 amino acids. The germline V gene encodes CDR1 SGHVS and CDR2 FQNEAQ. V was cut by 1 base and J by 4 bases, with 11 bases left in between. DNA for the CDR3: TGTGCCAGCAGCTTAGAACCCGGACAATACGAGCAGTACTTC. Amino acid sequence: CASSLEPGQYEQYF.

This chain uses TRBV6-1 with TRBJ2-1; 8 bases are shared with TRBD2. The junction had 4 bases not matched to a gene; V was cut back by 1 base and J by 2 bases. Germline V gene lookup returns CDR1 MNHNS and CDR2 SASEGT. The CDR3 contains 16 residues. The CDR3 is CASSEGPGLAYNEQFF. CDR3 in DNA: TGTGCCAGCAGTGAAGGGCCGGGACTAGCCTACAATGAGCAGTTCTTC.

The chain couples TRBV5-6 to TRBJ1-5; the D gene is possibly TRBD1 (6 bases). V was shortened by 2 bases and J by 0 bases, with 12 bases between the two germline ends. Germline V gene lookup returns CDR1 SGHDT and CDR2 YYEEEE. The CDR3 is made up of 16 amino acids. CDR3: CASSFGTPYSNQPQHF. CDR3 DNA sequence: TGTGCCAGCAGCTTTGGGACACCATATAGCAATCAGCCCCAGCATTTT.

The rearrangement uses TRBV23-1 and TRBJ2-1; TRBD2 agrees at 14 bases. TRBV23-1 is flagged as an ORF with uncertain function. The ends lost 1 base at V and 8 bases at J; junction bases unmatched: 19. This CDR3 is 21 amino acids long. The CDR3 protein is CASSQFSYRGLAGERTDEQFF. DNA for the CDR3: TGCGCCAGCAGTCAATTTTCCTACAGGGGACTAGCGGGAGAACGTACGGATGAGCAGTTCTTC.

CDR3 loop: CASSQGGRDTDTQYF. CDR3 nucleotides: TGTGCCAGCAGCCAAGGAGGCAGAGACACAGATACGCAGTATTTT. The J gene is TRBJ2-3, the V gene TRBV4-2; unclear D gene. The CDR3 length is 15 residues. The V and J ends lost 1 base and 2 bases respectively, with 10 bases between them. Germline CDR1 LGHNA, CDR2 YNFKEQ.

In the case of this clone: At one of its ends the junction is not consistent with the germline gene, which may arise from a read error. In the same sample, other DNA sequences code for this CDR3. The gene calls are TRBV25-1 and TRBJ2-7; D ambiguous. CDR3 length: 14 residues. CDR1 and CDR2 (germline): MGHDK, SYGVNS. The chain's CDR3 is CASSESRPGYEQYF. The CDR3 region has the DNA TGCGCCAGCAGTGAATCCCGACCCGGGTACGAGCAGTACTTC.

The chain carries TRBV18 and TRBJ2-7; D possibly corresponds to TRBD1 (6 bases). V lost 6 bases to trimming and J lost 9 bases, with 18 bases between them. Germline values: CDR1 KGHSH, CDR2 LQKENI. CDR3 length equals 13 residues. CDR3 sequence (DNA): TGTGCCAGCTCTCCGAGGACAGAACGGGCGCAGTACTTC. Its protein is CASSPRTERAQYF. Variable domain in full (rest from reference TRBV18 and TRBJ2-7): NAGVMQNPRHLVRRRGQEARLRCSPMKGHSHVYWYRQLPEEGLKFMVYLQKENIIDESGMPKERFSAEFPKEGPSILRIQQVVRGDSAAYFCASSPRTERAQYFGPGTRLTVT.

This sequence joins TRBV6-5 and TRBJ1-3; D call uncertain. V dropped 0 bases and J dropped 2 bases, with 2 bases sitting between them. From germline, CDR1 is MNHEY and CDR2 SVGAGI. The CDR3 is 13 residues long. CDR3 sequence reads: CASSYSTGNTIYF. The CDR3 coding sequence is TGTGCCAGCAGTTACTCCACTGGAAACACCATATATTTT.

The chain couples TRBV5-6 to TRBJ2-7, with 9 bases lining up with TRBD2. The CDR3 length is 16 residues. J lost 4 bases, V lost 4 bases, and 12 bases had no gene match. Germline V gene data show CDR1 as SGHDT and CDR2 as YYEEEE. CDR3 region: CASSPATSGIYYEQYF. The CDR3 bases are TGTGCCAGCAGCCCCGCGACTAGCGGAATTTATTACGAGCAGTACTTC.

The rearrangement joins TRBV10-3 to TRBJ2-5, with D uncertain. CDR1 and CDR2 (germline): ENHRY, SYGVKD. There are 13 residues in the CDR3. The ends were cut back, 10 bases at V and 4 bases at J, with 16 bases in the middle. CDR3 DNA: TGTGCCACCAGAGACTGGAGCCTAGAGACCCAGTACTTC. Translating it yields CATRDWSLETQYF.

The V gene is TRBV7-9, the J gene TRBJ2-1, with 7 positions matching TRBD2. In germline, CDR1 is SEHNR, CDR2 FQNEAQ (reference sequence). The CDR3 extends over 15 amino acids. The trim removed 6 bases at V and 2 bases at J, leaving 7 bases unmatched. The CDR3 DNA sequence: TGTGCCAGCAGTTCAGCGGGACGTCCCTACAATGAGCAGTTCTTC. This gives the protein CASSSAGRPYNEQFF.

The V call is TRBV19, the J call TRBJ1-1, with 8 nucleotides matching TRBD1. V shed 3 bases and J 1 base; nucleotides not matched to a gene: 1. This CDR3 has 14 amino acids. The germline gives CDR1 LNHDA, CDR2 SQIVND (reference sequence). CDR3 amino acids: CASSIGQGNTEAFF. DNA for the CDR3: TGTGCCAGTAGTATTGGACAGGGGAACACTGAAGCTTTCTTT.

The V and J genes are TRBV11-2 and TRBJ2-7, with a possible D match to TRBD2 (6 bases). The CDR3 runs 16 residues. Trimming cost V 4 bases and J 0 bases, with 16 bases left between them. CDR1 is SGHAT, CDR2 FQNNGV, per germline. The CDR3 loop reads CASSSIRDFTSYEQYF. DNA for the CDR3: TGTGCCAGCAGCTCAATCCGGGACTTCACCTCCTACGAGCAGTACTTC.

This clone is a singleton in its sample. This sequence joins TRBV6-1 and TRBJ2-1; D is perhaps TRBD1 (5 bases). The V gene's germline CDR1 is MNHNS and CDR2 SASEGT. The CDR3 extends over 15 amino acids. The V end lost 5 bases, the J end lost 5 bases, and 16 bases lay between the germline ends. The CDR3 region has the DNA TGTGCCAGCAGTCTAGTCAGGGAAGTTGACAATGAGCAGTTCTTC. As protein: CASSLVREVDNEQFF.

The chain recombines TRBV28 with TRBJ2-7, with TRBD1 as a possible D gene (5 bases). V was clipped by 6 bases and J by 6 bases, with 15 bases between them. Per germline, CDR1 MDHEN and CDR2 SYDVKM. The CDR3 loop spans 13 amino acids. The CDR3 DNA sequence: TGTGCCAGCAGGGTACAGGTGGGCGGCGAGCAGTACTTC. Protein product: CASRVQVGGEQYF. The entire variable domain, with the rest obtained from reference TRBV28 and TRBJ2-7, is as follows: DVKVTQSSRYLVKRTGEKVFLECVQDMDHENMFWYRQDPGLGLRLIYFSYDVKMKEKGDIPEGYSVSREKKERFSLILESASTNQTSMYLCASRVQVGGEQYFGPGTRLTVT.

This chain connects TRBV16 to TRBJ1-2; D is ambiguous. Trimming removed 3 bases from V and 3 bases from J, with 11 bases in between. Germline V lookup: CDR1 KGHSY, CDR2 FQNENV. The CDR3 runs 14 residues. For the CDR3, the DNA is TGTGCCAGCAGCCATGGGAGCTTCGACTATGGCTACACCTTC. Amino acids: CASSHGSFDYGYTF.

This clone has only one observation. The DNA for the CDR3 is TGCAGCGTTGGCCGTAGGGTAGCGGACGACAATGAGCAGTTCTTC. As protein: CSVGRRVADDNEQFF. This sequence joins TRBV29-1 and TRBJ2-1; D perhaps matches TRBD2 (6 bases). The CDR3 extends over 15 amino acids. Germline V CDR1 and CDR2: SQVTM, ANQGSEA. The V and J ends lost 4 bases and 5 bases respectively, with 18 bases between them.

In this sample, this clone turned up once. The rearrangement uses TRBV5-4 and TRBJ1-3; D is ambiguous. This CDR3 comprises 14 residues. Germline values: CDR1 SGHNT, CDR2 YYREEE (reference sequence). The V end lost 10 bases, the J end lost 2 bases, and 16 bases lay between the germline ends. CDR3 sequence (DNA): TGTGCCGCGGAGGGAGGTAATACTGGAAACACCATATATTTT. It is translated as CAAEGGNTGNTIYF.

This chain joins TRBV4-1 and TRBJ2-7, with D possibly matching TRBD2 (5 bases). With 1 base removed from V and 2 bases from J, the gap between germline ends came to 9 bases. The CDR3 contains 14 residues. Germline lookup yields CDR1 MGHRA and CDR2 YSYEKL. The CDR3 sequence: CASSQGAGPYEQYF. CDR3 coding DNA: TGCGCCAGCAGCCAAGGGGCGGGCCCCTACGAGCAGTACTTC.

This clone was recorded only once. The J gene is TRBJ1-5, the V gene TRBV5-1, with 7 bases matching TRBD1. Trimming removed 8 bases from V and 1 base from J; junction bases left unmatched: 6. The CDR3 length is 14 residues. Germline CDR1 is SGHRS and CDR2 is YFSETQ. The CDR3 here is CARTGDHSNQPQHF. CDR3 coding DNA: TGCGCCAGAACAGGGGACCACAGCAATCAGCCCCAGCATTTT.